These 27 T cell receptor beta chains were sequenced from one sample in a study of blood T cell repertoires in COVID-19. Using immunoSEQ multiplex PCR, the repertoire was profiled, and TCRdb retains in-frame clones only, with some absent. The profile shows under 35,000 clones, around 87% of them singletons. Material for sequencing was peripheral blood. The receptors were gathered from a human donor in a cohort sampled during active COVID-19.

Only one count was recorded for this clone. The chain's CDR3 is CASRLGLATAYEQYF. The CDR3 region has the DNA TGTGCCAGCAGACTGGGACTAGCGACAGCCTACGAGCAGTACTTC. The rearrangement links TRBV5-6 to TRBJ2-7; 10 bases match TRBD2. This CDR3 is 15 amino acids long. V lost 5 bases, J lost 2 bases, and 7 bases stayed unmatched. CDR1 is SGHDT, CDR2 YYEEEE, per germline.

This CDR3 is CASTLYRGKDYEQYF. As DNA, the CDR3 is TGTGCCAGCACCCTATACAGGGGAAAGGACTACGAGCAGTACTTC. The V and J genes are TRBV11-1 and TRBJ2-7, with 7 bases identical to TRBD1. Per the germline V gene, CDR1 is SGHAT and CDR2 is FQDESV (reference sequence). The CDR3 loop spans 15 amino acids. The V gene end was trimmed by 7 bases and the J gene end by 3 bases; junction bases not matched to a gene: 12.

V gene TRBV5-1 combines with J gene TRBJ2-2, with 8 bases that match TRBD2. CDR1 SGHRS and CDR2 YFSETQ come from the germline V gene. V shed 5 bases, J shed 6 bases, and the junction held 9 bases outside the gene matches. This CDR3 has 15 amino acids. Here the CDR3 DNA reads TGCGCCAGCAGTGCGGGGGGCGCATCTCCCGGGGAGCTGTTTTTT. It specifies CASSAGGASPGELFF.

The chain is built from TRBV28 and TRBJ2-7; 13 bases agree with TRBD2. This CDR3 contains 18 residues. From germline, CDR1 is MDHEN and CDR2 SYDVKM. V gave up 6 bases and J gave up 0 bases; unmatched junction bases: 11. CDR3 protein: CASRPPGTSGASSYEQYF. The CDR3 DNA is TGTGCCAGCAGGCCCCCAGGGACTAGCGGGGCTAGCTCCTACGAGCAGTACTTC.

This clone appeared a single time. The genes are TRBV7-3 and TRBJ2-7; 12 nucleotides agree with TRBD1. The length of the CDR3 is 15 residues. Germline V gene lookup returns CDR1 SGHTA and CDR2 FQGTGA. The ends lost 2 bases at V and 4 bases at J; junction bases unmatched: 3. CDR3 sequence: CASSLGTGGRYEQYF. Here the CDR3 DNA reads TGTGCCAGCAGCTTAGGGACAGGGGGCAGGTACGAGCAGTACTTC.

The V gene is TRBV7-3, the J gene TRBJ2-7; 9 nucleotides match TRBD2. Trimming took 1 base from V and 1 from J; bases not matched to a gene: 5. The CDR3 is 16 amino acids. The V gene's germline CDR1 is SGHTA and CDR2 FQGTGA. CDR3: CASSLSGGGVSYEQYF. As DNA, the CDR3 is TGTGCCAGCAGCTTAAGTGGCGGGGGGGTTTCCTACGAGCAGTACTTC.

In its sample, this clone was seen once. This chain joins TRBV9 and TRBJ2-7; 10 nucleotides match TRBD1. Germline loops: CDR1 SGDLS, CDR2 YYNGEE. J gave up 3 bases and V 4 bases, and 7 bases lay outside the gene matches. The CDR3 runs 15 residues. CDR3 nucleotide sequence: TGTGCCAGCAGCCCCCGGACAGGGGGATTCTACGAGCAGTACTTC. Protein: CASSPRTGGFYEQYF.

The genes are TRBV5-1 and TRBJ2-5; 7 bases map to TRBD2. The trim removed 7 bases at V and 2 bases at J, leaving 2 bases unmatched. Germline V CDR1 and CDR2: SGHRS, YFSETQ. This CDR3 is 12 amino acids long. For the CDR3, the DNA is TGCGCCAGCGGGGGGGAACAAGAGACCCAGTACTTC. Protein: CASGGEQETQYF.

The chain recombines TRBV5-8 with TRBJ1-4, with 9 bases identical to TRBD1. This CDR3 has 15 amino acids. Germline V CDR1 and CDR2: SGHTS, YDEGEE. J was trimmed by 2 bases and V by 4 bases; bases with no gene match: 3. CDR3 in amino acids: CASSPDRGTNEKLFF. As DNA, the CDR3 is TGTGCCAGCAGCCCGGACAGGGGCACTAATGAAAAACTGTTTTTT.

In this sample, this clone is medium-sized. This chain links TRBV19 with TRBJ2-3, with a possible D match to TRBD2 (6 bases). V shed 0 bases and J shed 3 bases, with 13 bases lying between them. The germline gives CDR1 LNHDA, CDR2 SQIVND (reference sequence). The CDR3 is 16 residues long. The CDR3 DNA reads TGTGCCAGTAGTATAGATCAAGGGACTGGAACAGATACGCAGTATTTT. This sequence encodes CASSIDQGTGTDTQYF.

In its sample, this clone was seen once. The DNA for the CDR3 is TGTGCCAGCAGTTCCCCCGACAGTGGTAATGAAAAACTGTTTTTT. This translates into CASSSPDSGNEKLFF. V and J are TRBV27 and TRBJ1-4, with TRBD1 as a possible D gene (5 bases). The length of the CDR3 is 15 residues. V was shortened by 4 bases and J by 4 bases, with 13 bases between the two germline ends. Germline CDR1 is MNHEY and CDR2 is SMNVEV (reference sequence).

This chain joins TRBV10-3 and TRBJ2-7, with D perhaps TRBD2 (6 bases). The CDR3 totals 14 residues. Per germline, CDR1 ENHRY and CDR2 SYGVKD. V was trimmed by 2 bases and J by 2 bases, leaving 10 bases between them. CDR3 DNA: TGTGCCATCAGTGAGGGGGCTAGCGCCTACGAGCAGTACTTC. As protein: CAISEGASAYEQYF.

This chain joins TRBV2 and TRBJ2-7; weak D call: TRBD1 (6 bases). Germline CDR1 is SNHLY and CDR2 is FYNNEI. V lost 5 bases to trimming and J lost 2 bases, with 10 bases between them. The length of the CDR3 is 13 residues. The DNA for the CDR3 is TGTGCCAGCAGTCGACAGGAGACCTACGAGCAGTACTTC. Encoded protein: CASSRQETYEQYF.

The CDR3 DNA is TGTGCCACCGGGACTAGCGGGGACCATAGCACAGATACGCAGTATTTT. It translates to CATGTSGDHSTDTQYF. This rearrangement joins TRBV10-3 to TRBJ2-3; TRBD2 agrees at 13 bases. After removal of 10 bases from V and 0 bases from J, the junction contained 7 bases not matched to a gene. The germline gives CDR1 ENHRY, CDR2 SYGVKD. This CDR3 is built from 16 residues.

The chain uses TRBV7-8 and TRBJ2-1; 9 nucleotides match TRBD2. J lost 5 bases, V lost 5 bases, and 7 bases had no gene match. The CDR3 sequence is 15 residues long. Germline CDR1 and CDR2: SGHVS and FQNEAQ. The chain's CDR3 is CASSPGTSIHNEQFF. The DNA for the CDR3 is TGTGCCAGCAGCCCCGGGACTAGCATACACAATGAGCAGTTCTTC.

Only a few counts were recorded for this clone. The chain uses TRBV7-3 and TRBJ1-4, with D unresolved. CDR3 length: 13 residues. Germline CDR1 reads SGHTA; CDR2 reads FQGTGA. V lost 5 bases, J lost 7 bases, and 11 bases lay in between. Here the CDR3 reads CASSPRMGEKLFF. The CDR3 DNA sequence: TGTGCCAGCAGCCCGAGGATGGGTGAAAAACTGTTTTTT.

This chain connects TRBV21-1 to TRBJ1-3. TRBV21-1 is termed a pseudogene. The CDR3 spans 18 residues. The DNA for the CDR3 is TGTGCCAGCAGCAAAGGAATAGGCGGCCCTTCCTCTGGAAACACCATATATTTT. Protein sequence: CASSKGIGGPSSGNTIYF.

The rearrangement uses TRBV19 and TRBJ2-7, with a possible D match to TRBD1 (5 bases). With 3 bases removed from V and 5 bases from J, the gap between germline ends came to 8 bases. CDR1 and CDR2 (germline): LNHDA, SQIVND (reference sequence). The CDR3 contains 12 residues. CDR3 loop: CASSISGHEQYF. In DNA, the CDR3 is TGTGCCAGTAGTATCTCAGGGCACGAGCAGTACTTC.

The genes are TRBV19 and TRBJ2-5; 8 bases line up with TRBD2. CDR1 is LNHDA and CDR2 is SQIVND in the germline V gene (reference sequence). V lost 3 bases, J lost 5 bases, and 8 bases stayed unmatched. The CDR3 contains 15 residues. For the CDR3, the DNA is TGTGCCAGTAGTATTAACGGGGGGGCTCTGGAGACCCAGTACTTC. Translation gives CASSINGGALETQYF. Based on the CDR3 plus reference TRBV19 and TRBJ2-5, the full variable domain is DGGITQSPKYLFRKEGQNVTLSCEQNLNHDAMYWYRQDPGQGLRLIYYSQIVNDFQKGDIAEGYSVSREKKESFPLTVTSAQKNPTAFYLCASSINGGALETQYFGPGTRLLVL.

The rearrangement joins TRBV11-3 to TRBJ2-5, with D perhaps matching TRBD2 (6 bases). Trimming pared 5 bases from V and 5 bases from J, leaving 27 bases between. CDR1 SGHNT and CDR2 YENEEA come from the germline V gene. The CDR3 runs 18 residues. The DNA of the CDR3 is TGTGCCAGCAGCCCGACCCGTTTTTTAGACACGGAGGGGGAGACCCAGTACTTC. Its protein is CASSPTRFLDTEGETQYF.

A note on this clone: The junction departs from the called germline gene at one end, perhaps through a read error. The rearrangement uses TRBV7-7 and TRBJ2-7; D might be TRBD1 (6 bases). CDR3 length equals 15 residues. Germline values: CDR1 SSHAT, CDR2 FNYEAQ (reference sequence). The CDR3 bases are TGTGCTAGCAGCTTTTGGGGGCCCAGCTCCTACGAGCAGTACTTC. Residues: CASSFWGPSSYEQYF.

The chain joins TRBV25-1 to TRBJ1-6; 7 nucleotides align to TRBD1. Germline assignment: CDR1 MGHDK and CDR2 SYGVNS. The CDR3 sequence is 17 residues long. V gave up 2 bases and J gave up 0 bases; unmatched junction bases: 4. CDR3 region: CASSEGTEFSYNSPLHF. The DNA of the CDR3 is TGTGCCAGCAGTGAAGGGACAGAATTCTCCTATAATTCACCCCTCCACTTT.

V is TRBV6-2 or TRBV6-3 and J is TRBJ1-5; the D gene is possibly TRBD1 (6 bases). Germline CDR1 MNHEY, CDR2 SVGEGT. Deletions cut 6 bases from V and 5 bases from J, with 20 bases between. This CDR3 spans 16 amino acids. The CDR3 loop reads CASSRRTARGDQPQHF. In DNA, the CDR3 is TGTGCCAGCAGCCGTAGGACAGCTCGAGGGGATCAGCCCCAGCATTTT.

V usage is TRBV11-3 and J usage is TRBJ2-7; D may be TRBD1 (6 bases). Germline values: CDR1 SGHNT, CDR2 YENEEA. The CDR3 length is 12 residues. V lost 4 bases to trimming and J lost 3 bases, with 7 bases between them. This CDR3 reads CASSSDSYEQYF. The DNA of the CDR3 is TGTGCCAGCAGCTCGGACAGCTACGAGCAGTACTTC.

This chain links TRBV7-2 with TRBJ1-6, with no clear D. CDR3 length equals 17 residues. V lost 2 bases to trimming and J lost 3 bases, with 14 bases between them. The germline V gene encodes CDR1 SGHTA and CDR2 FQGNSA. The CDR3 region has the DNA TGTGCCAGCAGCTTATTGGGTATGCGGCACTATAATTCACCCCTCCACTTT. It yields the protein CASSLLGMRHYNSPLHF.

The V call is TRBV10-3, the J call TRBJ1-2, with 10 bases that match TRBD1. The CDR3 runs 14 residues. The germline V gene has CDR1 ENHRY and CDR2 SYGVKD. V dropped 6 bases and J dropped 4; count of bases not matched to a gene: 5. The CDR3 DNA follows: TGTGCCATCAGGCGGGGACAGGGGATCTATGGCTACACCTTC. Protein: CAIRRGQGIYGYTF.

The CDR3 spells CASSPPRGAGILYEQYF. The CDR3 DNA follows: TGCGCCAGCAGCCCCCCCCGTGGGGCAGGGATTCTTTACGAGCAGTACTTC. The chain carries TRBV4-1 and TRBJ2-7, with D perhaps matching TRBD1 (5 bases). This CDR3 is 17 amino acids long. V shed 4 bases and J shed 4 bases, with 23 bases lying between them. Germline V lookup: CDR1 MGHRA, CDR2 YSYEKL.